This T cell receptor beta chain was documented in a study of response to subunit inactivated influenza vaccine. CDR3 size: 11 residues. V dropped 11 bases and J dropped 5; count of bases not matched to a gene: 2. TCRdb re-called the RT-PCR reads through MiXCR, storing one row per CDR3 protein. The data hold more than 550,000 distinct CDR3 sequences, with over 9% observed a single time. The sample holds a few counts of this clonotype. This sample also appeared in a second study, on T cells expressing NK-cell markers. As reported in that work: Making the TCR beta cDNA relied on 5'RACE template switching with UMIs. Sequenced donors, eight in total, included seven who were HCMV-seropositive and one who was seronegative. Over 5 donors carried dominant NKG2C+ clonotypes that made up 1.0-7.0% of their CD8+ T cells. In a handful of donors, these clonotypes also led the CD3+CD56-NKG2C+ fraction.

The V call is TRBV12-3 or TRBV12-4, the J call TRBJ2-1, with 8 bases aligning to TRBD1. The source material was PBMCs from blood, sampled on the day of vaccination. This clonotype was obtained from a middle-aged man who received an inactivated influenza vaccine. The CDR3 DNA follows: TGTGCCGCGGACAGGGACAATGAGCAGTTCTTC. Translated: CAADRDNEQFF.